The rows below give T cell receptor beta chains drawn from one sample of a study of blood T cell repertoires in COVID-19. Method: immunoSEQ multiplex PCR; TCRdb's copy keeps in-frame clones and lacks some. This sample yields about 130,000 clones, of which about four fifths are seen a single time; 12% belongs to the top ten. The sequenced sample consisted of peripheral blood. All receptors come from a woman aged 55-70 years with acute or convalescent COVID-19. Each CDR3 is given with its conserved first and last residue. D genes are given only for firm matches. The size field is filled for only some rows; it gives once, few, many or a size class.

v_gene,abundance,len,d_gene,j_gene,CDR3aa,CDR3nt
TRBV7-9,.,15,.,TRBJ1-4,CASSLGAGSVGELFF,TGTGCCAGCAGCTTAGGTGCGGGGTCGGTCGGAGAACTGTTTTTT
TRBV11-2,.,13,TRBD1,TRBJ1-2,CASSPDRTGGYTF,TGTGCCAGCAGCCCGGACAGGACTGGGGGCTACACCTTC
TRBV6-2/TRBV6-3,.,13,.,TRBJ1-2,CASSPQGPYGYTF,TGTGCCAGCAGCCCACAGGGCCCCTATGGCTACACCTTC
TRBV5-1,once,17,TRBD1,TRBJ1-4,CASSLLGQGAGNEKLFF,TGCGCCAGCAGCTTGTTGGGACAGGGCGCGGGGAATGAAAAACTGTTTTTT
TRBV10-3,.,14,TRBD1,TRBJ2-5,CAISDRQGSETQYF,TGTGCCATCAGTGACAGACAGGGATCAGAGACCCAGTACTTC
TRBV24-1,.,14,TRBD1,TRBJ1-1,CATRGQGADTEAFF,TGTGCCACCAGAGGACAGGGGGCGGACACTGAAGCTTTCTTT
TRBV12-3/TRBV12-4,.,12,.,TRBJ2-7,CASSFARSEQYF,TGTGCCAGCAGTTTTGCCAGGTCCGAGCAGTACTTC
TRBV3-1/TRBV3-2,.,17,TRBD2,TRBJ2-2,CASSQERIAGVAGELFF,TGTGCCAGCAGCCAAGAGCGGATAGCGGGGGTCGCCGGGGAGCTGTTTTTT
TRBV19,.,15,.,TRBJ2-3,CASSILMRTTDTQYF,TGTGCCAGTAGTATTCTAATGAGAACCACAGATACGCAGTATTTT
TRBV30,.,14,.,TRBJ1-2,CAWRAPGANYGYTF,TGTGCCTGGAGGGCTCCGGGAGCTAACTATGGCTACACCTTC
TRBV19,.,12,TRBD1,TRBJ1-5,CATSDRGQPQHF,TGTGCCACTTCGGACAGGGGACAGCCCCAGCATTTT
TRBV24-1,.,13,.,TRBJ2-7,CATSEAGPYEQYF,TGTGCCACCAGTGAAGCCGGTCCCTACGAGCAGTACTTC
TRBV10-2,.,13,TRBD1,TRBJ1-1,CASSVQGDTEAFF,TGCGCCAGCAGTGTTCAGGGGGACACTGAAGCTTTCTTT
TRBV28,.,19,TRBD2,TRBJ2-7,CASSYPGTSGGSSSYEQYF,TGTGCCAGCAGTTATCCCGGGACTAGCGGGGGGTCGAGCTCCTACGAGCAGTACTTC
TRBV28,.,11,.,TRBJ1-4,CASLTNEKLFF,TGTGCCAGCCTCACTAATGAAAAACTGTTTTTT
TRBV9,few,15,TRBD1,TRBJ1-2,CASSVGQGNSYGYTF,TGTGCCAGCAGCGTTGGACAGGGGAATAGCTATGGCTACACCTTC
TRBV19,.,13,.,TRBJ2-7,CASRGLTPYEQYF,TGTGCCAGCCGAGGACTAACCCCCTACGAGCAGTACTTC
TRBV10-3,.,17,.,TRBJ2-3,CASRTAGPLTSTDTQYF,TGTGCCTCCAGGACCGCGGGTCCCCTTACTAGCACAGATACGCAGTATTTT